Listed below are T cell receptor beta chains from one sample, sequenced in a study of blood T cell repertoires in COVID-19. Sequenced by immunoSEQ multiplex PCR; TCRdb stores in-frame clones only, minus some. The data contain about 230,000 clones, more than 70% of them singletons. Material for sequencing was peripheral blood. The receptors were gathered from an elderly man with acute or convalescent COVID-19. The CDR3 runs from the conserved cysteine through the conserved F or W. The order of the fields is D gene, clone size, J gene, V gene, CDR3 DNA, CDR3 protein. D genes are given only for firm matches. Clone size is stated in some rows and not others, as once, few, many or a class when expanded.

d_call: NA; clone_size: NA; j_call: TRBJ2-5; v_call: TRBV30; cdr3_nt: TGTGCCTCCCAAAGGGAGAGGCCCCAAGAGACCCAGTACTTC; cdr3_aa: CASQRERPQETQYF
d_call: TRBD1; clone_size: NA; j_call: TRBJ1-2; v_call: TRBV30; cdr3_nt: TGTGCCTGGAGTGCCCACAGGGGTTCGGTCGGCACCTTC; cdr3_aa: CAWSAHRGSVGTF
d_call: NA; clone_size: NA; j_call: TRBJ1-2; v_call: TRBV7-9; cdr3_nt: TGTGCCAGCAGCTTAGGTGGGGCCCTGGATGGCTACACCTTC; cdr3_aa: CASSLGGALDGYTF
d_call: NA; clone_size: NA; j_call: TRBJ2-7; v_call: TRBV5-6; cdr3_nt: TGTGCCAGCAACTGGGGGGTCAACGCCTACGAGCAGTACTTC; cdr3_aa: CASNWGVNAYEQYF
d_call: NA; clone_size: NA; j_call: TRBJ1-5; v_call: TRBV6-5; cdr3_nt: TGTGCCAGCAGAACAGGGATTGCTCAGCCCCAGCATTTT; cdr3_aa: CASRTGIAQPQHF
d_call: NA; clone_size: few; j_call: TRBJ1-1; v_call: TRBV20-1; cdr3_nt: TGCAGTGCTAGTAAGGGGGTGGACACTGAAGCTTTCTTT; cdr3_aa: CSASKGVDTEAFF
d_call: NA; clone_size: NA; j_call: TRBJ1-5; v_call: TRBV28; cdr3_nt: TGTGCCAGCCGAGCGGGGCTTAATAGCAATCAGCCCCAGCATTTT; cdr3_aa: CASRAGLNSNQPQHF
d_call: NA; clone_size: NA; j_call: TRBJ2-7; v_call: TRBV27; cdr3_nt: TGTGCCAGCAGGGAGGGGTGGGCCTACGAGCAGTACTTC; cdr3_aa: CASREGWAYEQYF
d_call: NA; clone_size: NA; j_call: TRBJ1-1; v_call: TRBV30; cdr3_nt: TGTGCCTGGTCAGGAGGTGGGACTGAAGCTTTCTTT; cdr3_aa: CAWSGGGTEAFF
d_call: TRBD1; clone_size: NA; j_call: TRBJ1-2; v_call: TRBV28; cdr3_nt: TGTGCCAGCAGCAAATCACCGGACAGGGTGTTTGATGGCTACACCTTC; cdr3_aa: CASSKSPDRVFDGYTF
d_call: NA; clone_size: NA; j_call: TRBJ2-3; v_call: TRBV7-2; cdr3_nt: TGTGCCAGCAGCTCCGGGATTAGCACAGATACGCAGTATTTT; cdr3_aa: CASSSGISTDTQYF
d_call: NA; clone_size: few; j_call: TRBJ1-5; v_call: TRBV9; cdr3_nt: TGTGCCAGCAGCGTAGGGGACACCTATCAGCCCCAGCATTTT; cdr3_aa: CASSVGDTYQPQHF
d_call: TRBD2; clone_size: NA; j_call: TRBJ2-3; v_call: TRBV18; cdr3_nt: TGTGCCAGCTCACCTCTGGCGGGAGGGCAAACAGATACGCAGTATTTT; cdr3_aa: CASSPLAGGQTDTQYF
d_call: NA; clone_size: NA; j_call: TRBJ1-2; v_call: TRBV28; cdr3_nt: TGTGCCAGCAGTTTCCCAGCGCGGGGAGGGGGTAACTATGGCTACACCTTC; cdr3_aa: CASSFPARGGGNYGYTF
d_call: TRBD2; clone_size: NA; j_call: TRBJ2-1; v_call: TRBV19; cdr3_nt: TGTGCCAGAGCGACTAGCGCCGAAAATGAGCAGTTCTTC; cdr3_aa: CARATSAENEQFF
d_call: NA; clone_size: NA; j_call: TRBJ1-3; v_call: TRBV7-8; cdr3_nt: TGTGCCAGCAGCTGGACTATCGTCGGAAACACCATATATTTT; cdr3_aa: CASSWTIVGNTIYF
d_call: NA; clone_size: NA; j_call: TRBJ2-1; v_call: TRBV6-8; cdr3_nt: TGTGCCAGCAGCCACTATACTAGCTACGAGGGGTACAGCTCCTACAATGAGCAGTTCTTC; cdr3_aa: CASSHYTSYEGYSSYNEQFF
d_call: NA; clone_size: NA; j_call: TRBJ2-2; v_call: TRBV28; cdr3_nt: TGTGCCAGCTTCCGGGTTGGAAACGGGGAGCTGTTTTTT; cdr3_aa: CASFRVGNGELFF
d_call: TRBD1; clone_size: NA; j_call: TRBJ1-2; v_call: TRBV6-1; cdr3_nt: TGTGCCAGCAGTGAATGGACAGGGGAAAGCGGCTACACCTTC; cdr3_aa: CASSEWTGESGYTF
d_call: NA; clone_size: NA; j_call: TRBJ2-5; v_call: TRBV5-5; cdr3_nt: TGTGCCAGCAGCTTAAACACGGAGACCCAGTACTTC; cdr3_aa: CASSLNTETQYF
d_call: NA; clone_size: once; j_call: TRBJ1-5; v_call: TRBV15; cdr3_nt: TGTGCCACCAGCCTCCCCCTTCGGGGGGTAAGCAATCAGCCCCAGCATTTT; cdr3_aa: CATSLPLRGVSNQPQHF
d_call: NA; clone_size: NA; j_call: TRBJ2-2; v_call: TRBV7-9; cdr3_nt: TGTGCCAGCAGCTTAGCGTCGGGTCTTAACACCGGGGAGCTGTTTTTT; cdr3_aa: CASSLASGLNTGELFF
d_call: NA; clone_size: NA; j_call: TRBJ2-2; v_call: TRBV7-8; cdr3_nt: TGTGCCAGCAGCTTAGGGGGATTGGGGGCTACCGGGGAGCTGTTTTTT; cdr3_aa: CASSLGGLGATGELFF
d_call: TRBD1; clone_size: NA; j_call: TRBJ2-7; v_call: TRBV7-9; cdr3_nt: TGTGCCAGCAGCTTAACAGGGGGTGGCGAGCAGTACTTC; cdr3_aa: CASSLTGGGEQYF
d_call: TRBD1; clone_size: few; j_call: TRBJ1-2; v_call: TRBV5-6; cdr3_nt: TGTGCCAGCAGCCCGCGACAGGGCTTCAACTATGGCTACACCTTC; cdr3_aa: CASSPRQGFNYGYTF
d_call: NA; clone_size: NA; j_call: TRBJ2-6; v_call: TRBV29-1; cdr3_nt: TGCAGCGTTGAGAGGAACGGGGCTGGGGCCAACGTCCTGACTTTC; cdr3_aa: CSVERNGAGANVLTF
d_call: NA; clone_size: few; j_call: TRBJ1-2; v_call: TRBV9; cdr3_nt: TGTGCCAGCAGCGTAGCCCCGGCGGGGGAGACCTATGGCTACACCTTC; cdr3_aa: CASSVAPAGETYGYTF
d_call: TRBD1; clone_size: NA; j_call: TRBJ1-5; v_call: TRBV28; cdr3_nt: TGTGCCAGCAGTCAAACAGGGGGCTTAGGACAGCCCCAGCATTTT; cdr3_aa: CASSQTGGLGQPQHF
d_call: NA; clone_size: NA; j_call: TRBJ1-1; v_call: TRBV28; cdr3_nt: TGTGCCAGCAGGTCCCCCCGGGACATCATATTGGGAGCTTTCTTT; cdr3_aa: CASRSPRDIILGAFF
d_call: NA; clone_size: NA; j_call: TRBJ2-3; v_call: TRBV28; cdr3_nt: TGTGCCAGCAGTCCATATGGACTGTCATACACAGATACGCAGTATTTT; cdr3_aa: CASSPYGLSYTDTQYF
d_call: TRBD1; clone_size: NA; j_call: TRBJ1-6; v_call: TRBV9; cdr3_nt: TGTGCCAGCAGCCGGGACAGCCCTAGGGCACCCCTCCACTTT; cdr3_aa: CASSRDSPRAPLHF
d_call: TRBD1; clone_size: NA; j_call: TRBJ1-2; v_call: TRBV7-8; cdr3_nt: TGTGCCAGCAGCTTAAATAAAGGGGATGAACAGGGGTACTATGGCTACACCTTC; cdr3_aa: CASSLNKGDEQGYYGYTF
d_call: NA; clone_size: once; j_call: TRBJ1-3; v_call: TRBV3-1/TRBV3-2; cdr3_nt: TGTGCCAGCAGTCAGGTCTCTGGAAACACCATATATTTT; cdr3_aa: CASSQVSGNTIYF
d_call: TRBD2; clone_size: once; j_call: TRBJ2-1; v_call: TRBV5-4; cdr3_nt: TGTGCCAGCAGCCCGGGGACTAGCGGGGGGTGGGGCAATGAGCAGTTCTTC; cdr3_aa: CASSPGTSGGWGNEQFF
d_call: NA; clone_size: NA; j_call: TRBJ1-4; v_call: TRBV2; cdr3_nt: TGTGCCAGCCTGCTGGCTGAAAAACTGTTTTTT; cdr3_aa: CASLLAEKLFF
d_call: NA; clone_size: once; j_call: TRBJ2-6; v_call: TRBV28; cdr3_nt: TGTGCCAGCAGACTGGGCCCGCAGGGGGCCAACGTCCTGACTTTC; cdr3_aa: CASRLGPQGANVLTF
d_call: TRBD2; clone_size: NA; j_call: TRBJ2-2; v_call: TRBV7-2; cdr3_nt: TGTGCCAGCACCCCCCGACTAGCGGGGAACACCGGGGAGCTGTTTTTT; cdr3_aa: CASTPRLAGNTGELFF
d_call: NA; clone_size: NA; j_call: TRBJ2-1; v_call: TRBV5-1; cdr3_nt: TGCGCCAGCAGCTTGGGGGCAAGAACAGATCATGAGCAGTTCTTC; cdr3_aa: CASSLGARTDHEQFF
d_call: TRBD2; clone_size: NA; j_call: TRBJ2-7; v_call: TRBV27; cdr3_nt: TGTGCCAGCAGTTGGCGGGAGGGCTACGAGCAGTACTTC; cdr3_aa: CASSWREGYEQYF
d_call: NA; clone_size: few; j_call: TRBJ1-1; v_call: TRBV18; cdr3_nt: TGTGCCAGCTCACCTTCAGGGAGGACTGAAGCTTTCTTT; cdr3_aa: CASSPSGRTEAFF
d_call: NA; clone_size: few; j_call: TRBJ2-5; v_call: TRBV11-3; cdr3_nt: TGTGCCAGCAGCACAGGCTCTGGGCCAGGGGGGCAAGAGACCCAGTACTTC; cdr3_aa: CASSTGSGPGGQETQYF
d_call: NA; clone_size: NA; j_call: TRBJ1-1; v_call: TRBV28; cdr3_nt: TGTGCCAGCAGTTCTAGGCCCGGCACTGAAGCTTTCTTT; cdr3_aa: CASSSRPGTEAFF
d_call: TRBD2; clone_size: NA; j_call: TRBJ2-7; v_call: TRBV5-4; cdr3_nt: TGTGCCAGCAGCCACGAGAACGGGAGGGCCCCCTACGAGCAGTACTTC; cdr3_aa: CASSHENGRAPYEQYF
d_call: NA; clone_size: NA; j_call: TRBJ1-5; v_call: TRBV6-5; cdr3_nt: TGTGCCAGCAGGTGGGGAGAGAATAGCAATCAGCCCCAGCATTTT; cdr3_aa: CASRWGENSNQPQHF
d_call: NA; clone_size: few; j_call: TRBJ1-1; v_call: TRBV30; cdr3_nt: TGTGCCTGGAGAACAGGGTCGAACACTGAAGCTTTCTTT; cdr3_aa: CAWRTGSNTEAFF
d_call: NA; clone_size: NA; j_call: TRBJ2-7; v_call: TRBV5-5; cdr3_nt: TGTGCCAGCAGCTTGGAGGGGTACACCTCCTACGAGCAGTACTTC; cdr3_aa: CASSLEGYTSYEQYF
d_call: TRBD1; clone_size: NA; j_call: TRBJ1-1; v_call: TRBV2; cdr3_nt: TGTGCCAGCAGACTCCGGGACAGCAACACTGAAGCTTTCTTT; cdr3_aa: CASRLRDSNTEAFF
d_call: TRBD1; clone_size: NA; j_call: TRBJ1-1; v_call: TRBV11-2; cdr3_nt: TGTGCCAGCAGCTCAAGGACAGGGGGCCTCTCCCTGTACACTGAAGCTTTCTTT; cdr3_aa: CASSSRTGGLSLYTEAFF
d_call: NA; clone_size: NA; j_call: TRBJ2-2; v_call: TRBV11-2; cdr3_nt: TGTGCCAGCAGCTTAGTTATGGCGGCCATTTTCAGGGACACCGGGGAGCTGTTTTTT; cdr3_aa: CASSLVMAAIFRDTGELFF
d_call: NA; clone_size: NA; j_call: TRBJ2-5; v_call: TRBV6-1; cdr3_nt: TGTGCCAGCAGTGAGGTAGCGGAGACCCAGTACTTC; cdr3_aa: CASSEVAETQYF
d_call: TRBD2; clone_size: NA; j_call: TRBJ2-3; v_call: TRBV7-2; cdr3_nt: TGTGCCAGCAGCTTAGTATCTAGCGGGGGATATACGCAGTATTTT; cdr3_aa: CASSLVSSGGYTQYF